Below, 10 T cell receptor beta chains from the same sample are listed, as sequenced in a study of cytomegalovirus exposure and HLA in healthy donors. The study ran its PCR with 60 Vbeta and 13 Jbeta primers. Using immunoSEQ multiplex PCR, the repertoire was profiled, and TCRdb retains in-frame clones only, with some absent. This repertoire shows 90,000 or so clones, approximately 81% found once; its top ten account for 3.3%. Sequenced sample: PBMCs. The source is a woman aged 40 to 50 in good health and CMV-seronegative.

This clone has just one count. V usage is TRBV19 and J usage is TRBJ1-2, with 8 bases aligning to TRBD1. Trimming removed 5 bases from V and 8 bases from J; junction bases left unmatched: 7. The germline V gene encodes CDR1 LNHDA and CDR2 SQIVND (reference sequence). This CDR3 comprises 13 residues. The CDR3 sequence is CASSPRTGGGYTF. DNA for the CDR3: TGTGCCAGTAGTCCCCGAACAGGGGGAGGCTACACCTTC. The full variable domain, in which reference TRBV19 and TRBJ1-2 provide the parts outside the CDR3, is DGGITQSPKYLFRKEGQNVTLSCEQNLNHDAMYWYRQDPGQGLRLIYYSQIVNDFQKGDIAEGYSVSREKKESFPLTVTSAQKNPTAFYLCASSPRTGGGYTFGSGTRLTVV.

V and J are TRBV15 and TRBJ2-2, with TRBD2 identical over 7 bases. Germline assignment: CDR1 LNHNV and CDR2 YYDKDF (reference sequence). The length of the CDR3 is 16 residues. V was pared by 5 bases and J by 4 bases, with 10 bases of the junction left unmatched. This CDR3 is CATSPSSGGVTGELFF. CDR3 bases: TGTGCCACCAGCCCTTCTAGCGGAGGAGTCACCGGGGAGCTGTTTTTT. The whole variable domain, filled in from reference TRBV15 and TRBJ2-2, reads DAMVIQNPRYQVTQFGKPVTLSCSQTLNHNVMYWYQQKSSQAPKLLFHYYDKDFNNEADTPDNFQSRRPNTSFCFLDIRSPGLGDTAMYLCATSPSSGGVTGELFFGEGSRLTVL.

The chain is built from TRBV30 and TRBJ2-1; 16 positions match TRBD2. The CDR3 is 18 residues long. CDR1 and CDR2 from the germline V gene are GTSNPN and SVGIG (reference sequence). The V gene end was trimmed by 3 bases and the J gene end by 5 bases; junction bases not matched to a gene: 10. In DNA, the CDR3 is TGTGCCTGGAGGGAACCGGGACTAGCGGGAGGGCGGGACAATGAGCAGTTCTTC. This translates into CAWREPGLAGGRDNEQFF. Using reference TRBV30 and TRBJ2-1 for the parts outside the CDR3, the full variable domain is SQTIHQWPATLVQPVGSPLSLECTVEGTSNPNLYWYRQAAGRGLQLLFYSVGIGQISSEVPQNLSASRPQDRQFILSSKKLLLSDSGFYLCAWREPGLAGGRDNEQFFGPGTRLTVL.

The chain couples TRBV9 to TRBJ2-2, with 14 bases matching TRBD2. The CDR3 has 16 residues. In germline, CDR1 is SGDLS, CDR2 YYNGEE. Germline trimming cut 0 bases from V and 6 bases from J; bases unmatched to any gene: 1. The CDR3 is CASSVGLAGGAGELFF. The CDR3 region has the DNA TGTGCCAGCAGCGTAGGACTAGCGGGAGGGGCCGGGGAGCTGTTTTTT.

The chain uses TRBV4-2 and TRBJ2-2; D is ambiguous. V lost 6 bases to trimming and J lost 0 bases, with 14 bases between them. The germline V gene has CDR1 LGHNA and CDR2 YNFKEQ. The CDR3 totals 16 residues. CDR3 residues: CASSPTERTNTGELFF. The DNA of the CDR3 is TGTGCCAGCAGTCCAACCGAGCGAACGAACACCGGGGAGCTGTTTTTT.

V gene TRBV9 combines with J gene TRBJ2-6, with 13 nucleotides matching TRBD2. The CDR3 runs to 21 residues. Germline V gives CDR1 SGDLS, CDR2 YYNGEE. The V gene end was trimmed by 3 bases and the J gene end by 0 bases; junction bases not matched to a gene: 12. CDR3 in DNA: TGTGCCAGCAGCGACACTAAGAGACTAGCGGGAGGTAGCTCTGGGGCCAACGTCCTGACTTTC. Its translation is CASSDTKRLAGGSSGANVLTF.

This clone was detected only once. This chain connects TRBV10-3 to TRBJ2-2, with 12 bases fitting TRBD1. Germline CDR1 reads ENHRY; CDR2 reads SYGVKD. The CDR3 spans 17 residues. The trim removed 8 bases at V and 0 bases at J, leaving 7 bases unmatched. Written as DNA, the CDR3 is TGTGCCATCGGGCGGGGACAGGGGGCCCCGAACACCGGGGAGCTGTTTTTT. Translating it yields CAIGRGQGAPNTGELFF.

The chain has TRBV29-1 and TRBJ2-3; possibly TRBD2 for D (5 bases). Germline lookup yields CDR1 SQVTM and CDR2 ANQGSEA. There are 12 residues in the CDR3. CDR3 nucleotide sequence: TGCAGTGGACTCAATATCAAGACTACGCAGTATTTT. Residues: CSGLNIKTTQYF.

The chain carries TRBV4-3 and TRBJ2-1, with 10 bases matching TRBD2. The CDR3 is 16 amino acids. J gave up 8 bases and V 3 bases, and 10 bases lay outside the gene matches. CDR1 is LGHNA, CDR2 YSLEER, per germline. CDR3 in amino acids: CASSHQSSGRGDEQFF. Here the CDR3 DNA reads TGCGCCAGCAGCCACCAGTCAAGCGGGAGGGGCGATGAGCAGTTCTTC.

The chain uses TRBV5-4 and TRBJ2-7; tentative D call: TRBD2 (5 bases). The CDR3 is made up of 14 amino acids. Germline-derived CDR1 and CDR2 are SGHNT and YYREEE (reference sequence). Trimming took 3 bases from V and 0 from J, leaving 10 bases between them. Written as DNA, the CDR3 is TGTGCCAGCAGCTGGGAGCGGAACTCCTACGAGCAGTACTTC. It encodes CASSWERNSYEQYF.